The entry below gives a single TCR beta chain sequence along with its context. Its antigen is not identified. The data originate from a study of cytomegalovirus exposure and HLA in healthy donors. Study summary: Earlier, 150 million to 200 million T cells were analyzed, and some 120 million unique TCR beta sequences were found among them. Study-wide findings and caveats: Sequencing had likely introduced a cluster of highly shared sequence variants as an artifact.

This CDR3 contains 14 residues. V was cut by 4 bases and J by 1 base, with 11 bases left in between. CDR1 and CDR2 from the germline V gene are SGHRS and YFSETQ. A multiplex PCR was run with 60 Vbeta primers and 13 Jbeta primers. Libraries were prepared by immunoSEQ multiplex PCR; TCRdb keeps only in-frame clonotypes and omits some of them. The sample includes about 59,000 clones, just under 75% of them seen just once. The chain joins TRBV5-1 to TRBJ1-1; D is possibly TRBD1 (6 bases). The sequence came from a man aged 25-45 years in good health and CMV-seropositive. The sample comprised PBMCs. Here the CDR3 DNA reads TGCGCCAGCAGCGACCGGACAGAGAACACTGAAGCTTTCTTT. Protein: CASSDRTENTEAFF.